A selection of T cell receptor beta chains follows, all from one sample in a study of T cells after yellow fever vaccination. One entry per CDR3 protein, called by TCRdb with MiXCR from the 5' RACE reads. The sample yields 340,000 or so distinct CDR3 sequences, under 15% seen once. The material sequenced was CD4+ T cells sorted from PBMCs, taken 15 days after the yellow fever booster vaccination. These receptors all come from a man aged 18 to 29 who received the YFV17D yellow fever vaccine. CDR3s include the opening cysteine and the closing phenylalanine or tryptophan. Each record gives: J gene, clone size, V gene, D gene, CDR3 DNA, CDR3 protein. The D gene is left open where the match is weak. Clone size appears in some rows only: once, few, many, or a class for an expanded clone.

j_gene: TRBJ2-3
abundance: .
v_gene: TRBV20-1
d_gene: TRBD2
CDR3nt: TGCAGTAAGCGGGGGGGCCAGGGAGATACGCAGTATTTT
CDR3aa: CSKRGGQGDTQYF

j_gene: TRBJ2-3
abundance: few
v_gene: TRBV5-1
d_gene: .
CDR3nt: TGCGCCAGCAGCTTGGTTTCTAACCCCACAGATACGCAGTATTTT
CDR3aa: CASSLVSNPTDTQYF

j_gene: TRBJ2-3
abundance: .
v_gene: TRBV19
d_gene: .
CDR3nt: TGTGCCAGTAGACGGGGATATACGCAGTATTTT
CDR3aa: CASRRGYTQYF

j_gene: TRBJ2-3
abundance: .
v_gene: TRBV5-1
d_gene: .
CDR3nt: TGCGCCAGCAGCTTGTCTGAGGGGGAAGATACGCAGTATTTT
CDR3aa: CASSLSEGEDTQYF

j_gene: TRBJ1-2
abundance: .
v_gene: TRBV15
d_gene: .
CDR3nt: TGTGCCACCAGCAGAGATTCCGGGGGCATCAGCTATGGCTACACCTTC
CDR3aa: CATSRDSGGISYGYTF

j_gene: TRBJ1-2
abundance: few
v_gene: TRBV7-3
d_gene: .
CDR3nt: TGTGCCAGCAGCCCCCGGGGACGCAGGGGCAGGGGTGGCTACACCTTC
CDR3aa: CASSPRGRRGRGGYTF

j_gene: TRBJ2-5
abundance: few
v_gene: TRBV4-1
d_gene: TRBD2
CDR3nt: TGCGCCAGCAGCCAGGAATACAGGGGGACTAGCGGGGGCCAAGAGACCCAGTACTTC
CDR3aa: CASSQEYRGTSGGQETQYF

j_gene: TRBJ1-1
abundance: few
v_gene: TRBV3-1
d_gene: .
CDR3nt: TGTGCCAGCAGCGCCCGGGAGGGGGCTGAAGCTTTCTTT
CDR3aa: CASSAREGAEAFF

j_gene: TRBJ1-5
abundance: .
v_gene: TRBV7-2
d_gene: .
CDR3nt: TGTGCCAGCAGCTTACAGGGGTATAGCAATCAGCCCCAGCATTTT
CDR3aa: CASSLQGYSNQPQHF

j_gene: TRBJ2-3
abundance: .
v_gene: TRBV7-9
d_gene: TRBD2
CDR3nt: TGTGCCAGCAGCCTCCGGGGGGGGCGCCTGGATACGCAGTATTTT
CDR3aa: CASSLRGGRLDTQYF

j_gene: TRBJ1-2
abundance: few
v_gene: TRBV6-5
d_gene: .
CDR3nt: TGTGCCAGCAGTGGGGCCGAGACTCTAGTCAACTATGGCTACACCTTC
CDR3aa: CASSGAETLVNYGYTF

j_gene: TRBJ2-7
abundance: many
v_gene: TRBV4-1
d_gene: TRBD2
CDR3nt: TGCGCCAGCAGCCAAGATCACAAGGCTAGCGGGGGCGGCGAGCAGTACTTC
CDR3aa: CASSQDHKASGGGEQYF

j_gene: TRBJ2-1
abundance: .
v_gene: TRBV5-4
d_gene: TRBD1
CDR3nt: TGTGCCAGCAGCGCCTCCCAGGGGGTCTACAATGAGCAGTTCTTC
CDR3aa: CASSASQGVYNEQFF

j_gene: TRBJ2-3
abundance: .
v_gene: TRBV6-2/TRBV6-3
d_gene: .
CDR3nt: TGTGCCAGCAGTGTTGCCCGGGGGACCACATCCACAGATACGCAGTATTTT
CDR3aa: CASSVARGTTSTDTQYF

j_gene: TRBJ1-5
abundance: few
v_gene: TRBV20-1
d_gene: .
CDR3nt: TGCAGTGCTAGACAGGGGATTTATCCGTATCAGCCCCAGCATTTT
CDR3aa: CSARQGIYPYQPQHF

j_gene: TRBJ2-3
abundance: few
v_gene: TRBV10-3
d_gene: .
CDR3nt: TGTGCCATCAGTGGAAAGACTCTAAGCACAGATACGCAGTATTTT
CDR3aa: CAISGKTLSTDTQYF

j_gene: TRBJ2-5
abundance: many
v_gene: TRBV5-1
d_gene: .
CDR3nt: TGCGCCAGCAGCTTGCAGCGGTTTCAAGAGACCCAGTACTTC
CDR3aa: CASSLQRFQETQYF

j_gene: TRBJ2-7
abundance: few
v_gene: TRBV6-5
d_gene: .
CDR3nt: TGTGCCAGCAGTTACACGGGCCTGCCCTACGAGCAGTACTTC
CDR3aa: CASSYTGLPYEQYF

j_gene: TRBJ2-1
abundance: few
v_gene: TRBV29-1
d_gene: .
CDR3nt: TGCAGCGTTGTTTGGCGGCTACCGGCTTACAATGAGCAGTTCTTC
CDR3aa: CSVVWRLPAYNEQFF

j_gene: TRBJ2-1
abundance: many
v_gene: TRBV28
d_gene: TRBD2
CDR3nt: TGTGCCGGACTAGCGGGGGGGAGATCCTACAATGAGCAGTTCTTC
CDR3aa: CAGLAGGRSYNEQFF

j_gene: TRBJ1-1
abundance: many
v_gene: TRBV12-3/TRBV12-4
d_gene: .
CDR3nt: TGTGCCAGCAGTGGCCAACAGATGAACACTGAAGCTTTCTTT
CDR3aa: CASSGQQMNTEAFF

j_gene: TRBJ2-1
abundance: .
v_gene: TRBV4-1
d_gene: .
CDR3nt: TGCGCCAGCAGCCAACCCCCCGGGGATGAGCAGTTCTTC
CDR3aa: CASSQPPGDEQFF

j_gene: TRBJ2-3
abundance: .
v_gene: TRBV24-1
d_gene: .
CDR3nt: TGTGACACCAGTGATACCCCAGGGTTAAGCACAGATACGCAGTATTTT
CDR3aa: CDTSDTPGLSTDTQYF

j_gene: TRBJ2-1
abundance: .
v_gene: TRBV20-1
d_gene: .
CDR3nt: TGCAGTGCTAGAGGGTCTCGGCAGGCCTACAATGAGCAGTTCTTC
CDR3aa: CSARGSRQAYNEQFF

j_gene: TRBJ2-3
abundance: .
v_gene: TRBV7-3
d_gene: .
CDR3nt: TGTGCCAGCAGCTCCATGGCGGGGGCTAGGCCAGATACGCAGTATTTT
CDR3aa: CASSSMAGARPDTQYF

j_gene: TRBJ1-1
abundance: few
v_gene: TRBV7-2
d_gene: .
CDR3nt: TGTGCCAGCAGCGGGGGTGCAGGGAGGGAAGCTTTCTTT
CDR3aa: CASSGGAGREAFF

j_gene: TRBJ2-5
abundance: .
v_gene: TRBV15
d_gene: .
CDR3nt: TGTGCCACCAGCAGAGATGCGCCGACATGGGAGACCCAGTACTTC
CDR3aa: CATSRDAPTWETQYF

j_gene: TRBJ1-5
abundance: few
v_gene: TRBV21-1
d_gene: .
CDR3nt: TGTGCCAGCAGCGGGCGGGGAGACCTTTCACACGAGCCCCAGCATTTT
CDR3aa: CASSGRGDLSHEPQHF

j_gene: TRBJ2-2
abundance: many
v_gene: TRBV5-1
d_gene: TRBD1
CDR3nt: TGCGCCAGCAGTCGGAACATGGACAGGGGGCGCTTCGGGGAGCTGTTTTTT
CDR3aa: CASSRNMDRGRFGELFF

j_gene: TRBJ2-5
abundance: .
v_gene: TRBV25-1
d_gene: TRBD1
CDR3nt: TGTGCCAGCAGTGCGGGTCAGGGGGCGGGGGAGACCCAGTACTTC
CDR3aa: CASSAGQGAGETQYF

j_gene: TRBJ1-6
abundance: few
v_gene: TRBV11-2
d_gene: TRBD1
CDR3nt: TGTGCCAGCAGCTTAGACAGGGGGCAATTAAATTCACCCCTCCACTTT
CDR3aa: CASSLDRGQLNSPLHF

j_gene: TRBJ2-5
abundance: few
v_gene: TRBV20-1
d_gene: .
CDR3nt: TGCAGTGCTAGAAGGGGGAGCTTTCAAGAGACCCAGTACTTC
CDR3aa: CSARRGSFQETQYF

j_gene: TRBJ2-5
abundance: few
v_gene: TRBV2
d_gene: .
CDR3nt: TGTGCCAGCAGTCTAGGGGCTAGCTCTATCCAGGGAGAGACCCAGTACTTC
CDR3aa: CASSLGASSIQGETQYF

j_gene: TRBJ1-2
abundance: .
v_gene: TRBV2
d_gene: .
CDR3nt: TGTGCCAGCAGTGATAGGGGAAATAACTATGGCTACACCTTC
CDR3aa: CASSDRGNNYGYTF

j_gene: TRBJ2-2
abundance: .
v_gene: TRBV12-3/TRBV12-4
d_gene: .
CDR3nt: TGTGCCAGTCGGGGCGCCGGGACCGGGGAGCTGTTTTTT
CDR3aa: CASRGAGTGELFF

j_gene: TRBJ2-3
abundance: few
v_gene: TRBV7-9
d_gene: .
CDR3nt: TGTGCCAGCAGACCTAGAAGAATGGAAGATACGCAGTATTTT
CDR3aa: CASRPRRMEDTQYF

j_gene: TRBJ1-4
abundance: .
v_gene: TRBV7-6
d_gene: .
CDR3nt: TGTGCCAGCAGCCGAGGGTCGGCAGATGAAAAACTGTTTTTT
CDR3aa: CASSRGSADEKLFF

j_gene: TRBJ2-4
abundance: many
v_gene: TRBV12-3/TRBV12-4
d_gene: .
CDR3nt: TGTGCCAGCAGTCTCAGGTTGACGGGGAACATTCAGTACTTC
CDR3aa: CASSLRLTGNIQYF

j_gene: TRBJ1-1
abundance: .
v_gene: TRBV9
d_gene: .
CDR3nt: TGTGCCAGCAGCCCCCTTCAAATTTCAGCGGCAACTGAAGCTTTCTTT
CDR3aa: CASSPLQISAATEAFF

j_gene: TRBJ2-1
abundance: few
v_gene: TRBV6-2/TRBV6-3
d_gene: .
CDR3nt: TGTGCCAGCAGTTTACGGGACGGAGCTTCCTACAATGAGCAGTTCTTC
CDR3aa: CASSLRDGASYNEQFF

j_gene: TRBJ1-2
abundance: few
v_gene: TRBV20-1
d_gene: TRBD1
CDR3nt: TGCAGTGCACCGTCCGACAGGGTTGTTTACTATGGCTACACCTTC
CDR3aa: CSAPSDRVVYYGYTF

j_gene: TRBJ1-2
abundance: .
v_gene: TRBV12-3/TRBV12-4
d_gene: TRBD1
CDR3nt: TGTGCCAGCACCACGGACAGGCTTGGGGGGGGCTACACCTTC
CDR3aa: CASTTDRLGGGYTF

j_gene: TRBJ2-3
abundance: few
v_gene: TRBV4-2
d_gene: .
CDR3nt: TGTGCCAGCAGCCAAGATCTGAACGGGTATAGCACAGATACGCAGTATTTT
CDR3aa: CASSQDLNGYSTDTQYF

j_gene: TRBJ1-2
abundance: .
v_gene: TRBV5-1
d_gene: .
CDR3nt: TGCGCCAGCAGCTCAGGAGGGGGAGCCGGAGATAAAAACTATGGCTACACCTTC
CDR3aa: CASSSGGGAGDKNYGYTF

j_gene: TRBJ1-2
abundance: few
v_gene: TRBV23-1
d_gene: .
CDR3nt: TGCGCCAGCAGCCTTTATCCCAGGGATCCCTCGCAAGGCTACACCTTC
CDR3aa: CASSLYPRDPSQGYTF

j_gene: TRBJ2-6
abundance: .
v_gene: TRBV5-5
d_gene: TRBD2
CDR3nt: TGTGCCACCCGCCGGGGGGACGTTGCTGGGGCCAACGTCCTGACTTTC
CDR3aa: CATRRGDVAGANVLTF

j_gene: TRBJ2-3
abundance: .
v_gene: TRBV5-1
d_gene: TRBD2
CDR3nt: TGCGCCAGCAGCTTCCTTAGCGGGTACACAGATACGCAGTATTTT
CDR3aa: CASSFLSGYTDTQYF

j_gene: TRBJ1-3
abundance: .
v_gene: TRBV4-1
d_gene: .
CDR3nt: TGCGCCAGCAGCCAAGTTGGGGTATCGGGAAACACCATATATTTT
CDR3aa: CASSQVGVSGNTIYF

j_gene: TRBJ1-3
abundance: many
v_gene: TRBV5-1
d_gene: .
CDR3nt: TGCGCCAGCAGTAGAGGCAGCTCTGGAAACACCATATATTTT
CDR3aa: CASSRGSSGNTIYF

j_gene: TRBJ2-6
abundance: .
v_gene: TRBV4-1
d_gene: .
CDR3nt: TGCGCCAGCAGCCAAGATCCGGCCTCTGGGGCCAACGTCCTGACTTTC
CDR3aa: CASSQDPASGANVLTF

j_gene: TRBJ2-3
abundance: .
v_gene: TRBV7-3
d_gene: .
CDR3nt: TGTGCCAGCAGCTTAAACGGCGGGGCGGTGAAAGATACGCAGTATTTT
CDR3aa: CASSLNGGAVKDTQYF

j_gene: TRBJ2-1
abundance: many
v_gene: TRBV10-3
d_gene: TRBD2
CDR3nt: TGTGCCATCAGTGAGCGTAGCGGGGGGGCCTACAATGAGCAGTTCTTC
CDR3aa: CAISERSGGAYNEQFF

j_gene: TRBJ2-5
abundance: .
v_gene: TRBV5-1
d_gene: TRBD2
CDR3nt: TGCGCCAGCGGCGCTTTTACTAGCGTCCAAGAGACCCAGTACTTC
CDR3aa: CASGAFTSVQETQYF

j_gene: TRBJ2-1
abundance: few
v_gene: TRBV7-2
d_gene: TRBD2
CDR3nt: TGTGCCAGCAGCCCCTACGTGGAAGCGGGGGGGCAGGGGCAGTTCTTC
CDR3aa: CASSPYVEAGGQGQFF

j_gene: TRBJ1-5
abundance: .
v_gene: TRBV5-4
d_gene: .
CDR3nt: TGTGCCAGCAGCTTCGGGGGAGTTAGCAATCAGCCCCAGCATTTT
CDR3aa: CASSFGGVSNQPQHF

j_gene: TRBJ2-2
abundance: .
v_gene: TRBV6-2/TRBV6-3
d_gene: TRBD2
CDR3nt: TGTGCCAGCAGTTACTCGGGGCGGGGGGCTTCGAACACCGGGGAGCTGTTTTTT
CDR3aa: CASSYSGRGASNTGELFF

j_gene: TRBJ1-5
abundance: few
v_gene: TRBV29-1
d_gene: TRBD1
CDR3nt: TGCAGCGCCGGAACCGGGACAGGGAGTCAGCCCCAGCATTTT
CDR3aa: CSAGTGTGSQPQHF